Listed here is a single T cell receptor (beta chain). The antigen remains unidentified. The entry originates in a study of shared clonotypes between healthy human individuals. Study in general: The cohort comprised a couple of women and a few men. Their ages spanned 18 to 49 years.

In the authors' methods: Filtering was not the same, since immunoSEQ gave junction-only sequences without quality scores. Clones were sequenced by immunoSEQ multiplex PCR, and TCRdb holds only the in-frame ones, with some missing. The DNA gave D and trimming, while V, J and clone size come from that table. The sample lists 2 million to 3 million clones, more than 85% seen once, with approximately 0.37% in the top ten. Germline V gives CDR1 MGHRA, CDR2 YSYEKL. This CDR3 comprises 14 residues. The germline V and J ends were trimmed by 1 base and 13 bases, with 19 bases remaining between them. Overall study results and limits: Some naive CD4 clonotypes, 5% to 5.5%, turned up in common across a handful of donors. Estimated richness values were generally larger in naive subsets than in memory subsets.

The TCR comes from a young man in good health. Some clones in this sample may be carry-over from other donors' samples. The chain is built from TRBV4-1 and TRBJ2-5; perhaps D is TRBD1 or TRBD2 (5 bases each). Sequencing was performed on naive CD4+ T cells from PBMCs. Described subset: CD45RA+ positively selected. CDR3 amino acids: CASSQGGTAAVRYF. CDR3 coding DNA: TGCGCCAGCAGCCAAGGGGGGACCGCCGCAGTCCGGTACTTC.